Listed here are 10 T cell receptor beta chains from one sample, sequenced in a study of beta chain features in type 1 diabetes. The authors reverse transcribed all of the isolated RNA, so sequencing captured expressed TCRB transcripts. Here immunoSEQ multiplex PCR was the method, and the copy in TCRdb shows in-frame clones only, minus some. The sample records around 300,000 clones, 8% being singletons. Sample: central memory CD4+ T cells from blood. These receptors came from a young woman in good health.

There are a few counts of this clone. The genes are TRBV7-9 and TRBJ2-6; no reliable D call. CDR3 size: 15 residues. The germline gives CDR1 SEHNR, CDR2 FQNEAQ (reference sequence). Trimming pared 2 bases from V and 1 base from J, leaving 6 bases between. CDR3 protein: CASSLSSSGANVLTF. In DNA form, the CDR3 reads TGTGCCAGCAGCTTATCTTCATCTGGGGCCAACGTCCTGACTTTC.

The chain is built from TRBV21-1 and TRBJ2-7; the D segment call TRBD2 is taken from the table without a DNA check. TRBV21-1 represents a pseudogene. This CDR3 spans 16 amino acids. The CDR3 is CASSTLLAGFSYEQYF. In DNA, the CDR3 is TGTGCCAGCAGCACCTTACTAGCGGGATTCTCCTACGAGCAGTACTTC.

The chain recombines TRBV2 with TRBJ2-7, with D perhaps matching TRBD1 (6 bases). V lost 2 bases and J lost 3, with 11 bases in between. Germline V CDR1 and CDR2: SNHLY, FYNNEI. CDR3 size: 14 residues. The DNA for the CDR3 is TGTGCCAGCAGTGAACAGGGGATACTCTACGAGCAGTACGTC. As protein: CASSEQGILYEQYV.

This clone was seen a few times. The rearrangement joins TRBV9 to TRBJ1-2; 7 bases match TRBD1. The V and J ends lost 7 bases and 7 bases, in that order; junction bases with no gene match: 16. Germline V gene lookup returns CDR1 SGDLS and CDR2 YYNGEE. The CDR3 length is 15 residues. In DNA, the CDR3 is TGTGCCAGCTCACAAGAGGTACAGGGGACGAGTGGCTACACCTTC. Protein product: CASSQEVQGTSGYTF.

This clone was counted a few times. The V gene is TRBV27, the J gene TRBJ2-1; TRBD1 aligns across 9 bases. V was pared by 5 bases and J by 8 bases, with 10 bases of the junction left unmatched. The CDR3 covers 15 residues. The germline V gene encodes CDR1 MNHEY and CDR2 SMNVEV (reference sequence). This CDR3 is CASSPSRDREDEQFF. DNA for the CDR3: TGTGCCAGCAGTCCCTCCCGGGACAGGGAGGATGAGCAGTTCTTC.

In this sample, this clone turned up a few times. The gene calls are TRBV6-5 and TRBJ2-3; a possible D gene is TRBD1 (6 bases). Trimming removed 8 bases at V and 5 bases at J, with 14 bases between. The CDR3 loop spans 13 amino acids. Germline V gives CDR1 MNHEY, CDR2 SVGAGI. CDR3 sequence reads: CASGDMIKDTQYF. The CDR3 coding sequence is TGTGCCAGCGGGGACATGATTAAAGATACGCAGTATTTT.

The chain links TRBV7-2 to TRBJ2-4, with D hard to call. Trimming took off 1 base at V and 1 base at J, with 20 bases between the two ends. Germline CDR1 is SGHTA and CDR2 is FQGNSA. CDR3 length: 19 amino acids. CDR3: CASSLESPLVALAKNIQYF. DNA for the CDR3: TGTGCCAGCAGCTTAGAAAGCCCCTTAGTGGCTTTGGCCAAAAACATTCAGTACTTC.

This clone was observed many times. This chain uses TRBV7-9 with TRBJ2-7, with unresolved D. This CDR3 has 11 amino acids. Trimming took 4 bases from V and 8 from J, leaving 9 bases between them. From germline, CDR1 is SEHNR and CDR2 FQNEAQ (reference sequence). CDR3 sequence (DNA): TGTGCCAGCAGCTCAGACGAGAAGCAGTACTTC. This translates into CASSSDEKQYF.

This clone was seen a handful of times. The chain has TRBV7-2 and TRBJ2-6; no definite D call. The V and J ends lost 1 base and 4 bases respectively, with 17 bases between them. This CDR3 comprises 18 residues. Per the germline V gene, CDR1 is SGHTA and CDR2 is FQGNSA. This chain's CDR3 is CASSLGATARTGANVLTF. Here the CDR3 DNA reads TGTGCCAGCAGCTTAGGTGCTACAGCGAGGACGGGGGCCAACGTCCTGACTTTC.

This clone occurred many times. The CDR3 DNA follows: TGTGCCAGCAAAGGACAGGTCAATCAGCCCCAGCATTTT. It specifies CASKGQVNQPQHF. The chain couples TRBV2 to TRBJ1-5; 7 positions match TRBD1. The CDR3 has 13 residues. V lost 7 bases and J lost 3; bases outside the gene matches: 3. Germline CDR1 SNHLY, CDR2 FYNNEI.